These 5 T cell receptor beta chains came from one sample sequenced in a study of human T cells and chemical hapten exposure. TCRdb used MiXCR to reprocess the RACE reads, holding one entry per CDR3 protein. The sample lists about 57,000 distinct CDR3 sequences, approximately 9.3% seen once, with 10% to 15% in the top ten. The sample's time point: patch test 1, 2 weeks after DPC sensitization. Treatment described: therapeutic diphenylcyclopropenone sensitization with weekly scalp DPC. This material consisted of whole blood, taken in connection with sensitization to the hapten diphenylcyclopropenone (DPC). Receptors originate from a woman aged 40 to 49 with alopecia areata. Some clones in this sample may be carry-over from other donors' samples.

This chain links TRBV6-5 with TRBJ2-2, with 8 nucleotides matching TRBD1. CDR1 and CDR2 (germline): MNHEY, SVGAGI. The V and J ends lost 3 bases and 4 bases, in that order; junction bases with no gene match: 10. The CDR3 sequence is 17 residues long. The CDR3 reads CASSYVGGTGSTGELFF. Written as DNA, the CDR3 is TGTGCCAGCAGTTATGTAGGGGGGACAGGCTCCACCGGGGAGCTGTTTTTT.

This clonotype was counted ten times or more. This sequence joins TRBV11-2 and TRBJ2-3; D gene unclear. The ends were cut back, 3 bases at V and 2 bases at J, with 6 bases in the middle. The CDR3 is 13 residues long. Per the germline V gene, CDR1 is SGHAT and CDR2 is FQNNGV. The CDR3 sequence is CASSFRSTDTQYF. The CDR3 DNA reads as TGTGCCAGCAGCTTCCGATCCACAGATACGCAGTATTTT.

This clonotype appeared many times. This sequence joins TRBV5-1 and TRBJ2-1; D gene ambiguous. Germline CDR1 reads SGHRS; CDR2 reads YFSETQ. Between the trimmed V and J ends, which lost 0 bases and 3 bases, there was a span of 4 bases. The CDR3 is 13 residues long. The DNA for the CDR3 is TGCGCCAGCAGCTTGGGCCTCTACAATGAGCAGTTCTTC. Amino acids: CASSLGLYNEQFF.

This clonotype showed up many times. The gene calls are TRBV9 and TRBJ2-1; tentatively, D is TRBD1 or TRBD2 (5 bases each). Trimming pared 4 bases from V and 4 bases from J, leaving 15 bases between. CDR3 size: 15 residues. Looked up from germline, CDR1 is SGDLS and CDR2 is YYNGEE. The DNA of the CDR3 is TGTGCCAGCAGCTTAACCGGGACCAAATACAATGAGCAGTTCTTC. This codes for CASSLTGTKYNEQFF.

The table lists this clonotype with a few counts. The J gene is TRBJ1-1, the V gene TRBV13; D unclear. Germline assignment: CDR1 PRHDT and CDR2 FYEKMQ (reference sequence). CDR3 length: 15 residues. The V and J ends lost 4 bases and 0 bases respectively, with 12 bases between them. CDR3 in amino acids: CASSSSLRMNTEAFF. CDR3 bases: TGTGCCAGCAGCTCATCTCTCCGGATGAACACTGAAGCTTTCTTT.